This T cell receptor beta chain was identified during a study of T cell repertoires in cytomegalovirus infection. About the study: TCR beta signatures that were public indicated CMV infection and matching HLA type. The study, taken as a whole, reports: Clonotypes of TCR beta that were HLA-C-restricted and CMV-specific dominated the ex vivo response. Totalled public TCR beta family frequency picked out people who carried CMV plus the relevant HLA.

TCRdb called the reads again in MiXCR, with one record for every CDR3 protein. The sample lists just under 300,000 distinct CDR3 sequences, 9.6% occurring once. In its sample, this clonotype was seen many times. Its antigen is not identified. CDR3 length: 16 residues. The germline gives CDR1 SGHTA, CDR2 FQGNSA. V lost 5 bases, J lost 0 bases, and 14 bases lay in between. V usage is TRBV7-2 and J usage is TRBJ1-5, with D possibly matching TRBD1 (5 bases). Sequenced input: PBMCs. The TCR comes from a human donor in good health (CMV status not recorded). Some clones in this sample may be carry-over from other donors' samples. The CDR3 spells CASSILGHPSNQPQHF. The DNA of the CDR3 is TGTGCCAGCAGCATACTCGGACACCCTAGCAATCAGCCCCAGCATTTT.